This T cell receptor beta chain was obtained from a study of blood T cell repertoires in COVID-19. Background on the study: Material from acute and convalescent COVID-19 was sourced from the United States, Italy and Spain. The cDNA or gDNA used as material had been derived from T cells, B-cell-depleted T cells, or PBMCs.

In the source study's methods: Quantification of nucleated cells was approximated via reference gene primer amplification. Generated by immunoSEQ multiplex PCR, the TCRdb table keeps only in-frame clones and is missing some. D and trimming come from the DNA, and the V and J calls and clone size come from that table. The data show fewer than 250,000 clones, around 82% seen once. Cohort assignment relied on participant-reported clinical history. Trimming left V 0 bases short and J 9 bases short, with 10 bases between. The CDR3 sequence is 13 residues long. Germline CDR1 and CDR2: SGHDN and FVKESK. This clone appeared a single time.

This chain uses TRBV14 with TRBJ2-3, with a weak D call TRBD1 (5 bases). The specimen sequenced was PBMCs or T cells enriched from blood (not recorded which). This receptor was taken from a woman between 40 and 55 years old with acute COVID-19. CDR3 amino acids: CASSQDRAGTQYF. The CDR3 DNA reads TGTGCCAGCAGCCAAGATCGGGCAGGGACGCAGTATTTT.